Listed below are T cell receptor beta chains from one sample, sequenced in a study of T cells after posttransplantation cyclophosphamide. Sequenced by immunoSEQ multiplex PCR; TCRdb stores in-frame clones only, minus some. The sample lists approximately 45,000 clones; roughly 92% were seen once. The specimen sequenced was PBMCs. These TCRs come from a woman in her forties or fifties in good health and a related stem cell transplant donor. Both conserved end residues are part of each CDR3. The order of the fields is V gene, J gene, D gene, clone size, CDR3 protein, CDR3 DNA. The D gene is left open where the match is weak. Clone size is stated in some rows and not others, as once, few, many or a class when expanded.

V: TRBV27
J: TRBJ1-6
D: .
size: .
CDR3: CASSLSVTYNSPLHF
DNA: TGTGCCAGCAGTTTAAGCGTAACCTATAATTCCCCCCTCCACTTT

V: TRBV18
J: TRBJ2-2
D: TRBD1
size: once
CDR3: CASSRDRPDTGELFF
DNA: TGTGCCAGCTCACGGGACAGGCCAGACACCGGGGAGCTGTTTTTT

V: TRBV5-1
J: TRBJ2-2
D: .
size: .
CDR3: CASSLAGGPGELFF
DNA: TGCGCCAGCAGCTTGGCCGGGGGTCCCGGGGAGCTGTTTTTT

V: TRBV19
J: TRBJ2-5
D: TRBD2
size: .
CDR3: CASSISGVQETQYF
DNA: TGTGCCAGTAGTATTAGCGGGGTCCAAGAGACCCAGTACTTC

V: TRBV27
J: TRBJ2-5
D: .
size: .
CDR3: CASSSPRLGAETQYF
DNA: TGTGCCAGCAGTAGCCCCAGGTTAGGGGCAGAGACCCAGTACTTC

V: TRBV4-2
J: TRBJ2-7
D: .
size: .
CDR3: CASSQFTPDSLYEQYF
DNA: TGTGCCAGCAGCCAATTTACCCCGGACAGCCTCTACGAGCAGTACTTC

V: TRBV5-4
J: TRBJ2-3
D: .
size: .
CDR3: CASSLDLETDTQYF
DNA: TGTGCCAGCAGCTTAGACTTGGAGACAGATACGCAGTATTTT

V: TRBV6-4
J: TRBJ1-6
D: .
size: medium-sized
CDR3: CASSDSGQGSPLHF
DNA: TGTGCCAGCAGTGACTCTGGGCAGGGCTCACCCCTCCACTTT

V: TRBV11-2
J: TRBJ2-2
D: .
size: .
CDR3: CATSARWNTGELFF
DNA: TGTGCCACATCCGCGCGATGGAACACCGGGGAGCTGTTTTTT

V: TRBV15
J: TRBJ2-7
D: .
size: .
CDR3: CATSRDRRDEQYF
DNA: TGTGCCACCAGCAGAGATCGGAGGGACGAGCAGTACTTC

V: TRBV6-1
J: TRBJ1-6
D: .
size: .
CDR3: CASSEVGRGENSPLHF
DNA: TGTGCCAGCAGTGAAGTTGGGAGGGGGGAAAATTCACCCCTCCACTTT

V: TRBV5-1
J: TRBJ2-7
D: .
size: .
CDR3: CASSLGTNIVFYEQYF
DNA: TGCGCCAGCAGCTTGGGGACTAACATTGTTTTCTACGAGCAGTACTTC

V: TRBV19
J: TRBJ2-1
D: TRBD2
size: .
CDR3: CASQKGGTSGSPDEQFF
DNA: TGTGCCAGCCAAAAGGGGGGGACTAGCGGGTCTCCCGATGAGCAGTTCTTC

V: TRBV9
J: TRBJ2-3
D: TRBD2
size: .
CDR3: CASSVIAGGTDTQYF
DNA: TGTGCCAGCAGCGTCATAGCGGGGGGTACAGATACGCAGTATTTT

V: TRBV5-1
J: TRBJ1-1
D: .
size: .
CDR3: CASRVAGGNTEAFF
DNA: TGCGCCAGCAGAGTTGCGGGGGGGAACACTGAAGCTTTCTTT

V: TRBV18
J: TRBJ1-4
D: TRBD1
size: .
CDR3: CASSPTFSGTATNEKLFF
DNA: TGTGCCAGCTCACCTACCTTCTCCGGGACAGCAACTAATGAAAAACTGTTTTTT

V: TRBV4-1
J: TRBJ2-7
D: .
size: .
CDR3: CASSQKGGATSYEQYF
DNA: TGCGCCAGCAGCCAGAAGGGTGGGGCCACCTCCTACGAGCAGTACTTC

V: TRBV15
J: TRBJ2-3
D: TRBD2
size: .
CDR3: CATSRVSGRAGDTQYF
DNA: TGTGCCACCAGCAGAGTAAGCGGGAGGGCCGGAGATACGCAGTATTTT

V: TRBV28
J: TRBJ2-7
D: .
size: .
CDR3: CASSLDYEQYF
DNA: TGTGCCAGCAGTCTAGACTACGAGCAGTACTTC

V: TRBV9
J: TRBJ2-1
D: TRBD2
size: .
CDR3: CASSVGVSGGVGSSYNEQFF
DNA: TGTGCCAGCAGCGTAGGGGTTAGCGGGGGGGTAGGTTCATCCTACAATGAGCAGTTCTTC

V: TRBV11-2
J: TRBJ2-7
D: .
size: .
CDR3: CASSLARGVSFDEQYF
DNA: TGTGCCAGCAGCTTAGCTAGGGGTGTGTCATTCGACGAGCAGTACTTC

V: TRBV19
J: TRBJ2-2
D: TRBD1
size: .
CDR3: CASSRTRTGATNTGELFF
DNA: TGTGCCAGTAGCAGAACCCGGACAGGGGCGACGAACACCGGGGAGCTGTTTTTT

V: TRBV11-2
J: TRBJ2-4
D: .
size: .
CDR3: CASSLEGDSF
DNA: TGTGCCAGCAGCTTAGAGGGTGACAGCTTC

V: TRBV5-1
J: TRBJ2-4
D: .
size: .
CDR3: CASSFPSGRGQNIQYF
DNA: TGCGCCAGCAGCTTCCCCTCCGGGAGGGGGCAAAACATTCAGTACTTC